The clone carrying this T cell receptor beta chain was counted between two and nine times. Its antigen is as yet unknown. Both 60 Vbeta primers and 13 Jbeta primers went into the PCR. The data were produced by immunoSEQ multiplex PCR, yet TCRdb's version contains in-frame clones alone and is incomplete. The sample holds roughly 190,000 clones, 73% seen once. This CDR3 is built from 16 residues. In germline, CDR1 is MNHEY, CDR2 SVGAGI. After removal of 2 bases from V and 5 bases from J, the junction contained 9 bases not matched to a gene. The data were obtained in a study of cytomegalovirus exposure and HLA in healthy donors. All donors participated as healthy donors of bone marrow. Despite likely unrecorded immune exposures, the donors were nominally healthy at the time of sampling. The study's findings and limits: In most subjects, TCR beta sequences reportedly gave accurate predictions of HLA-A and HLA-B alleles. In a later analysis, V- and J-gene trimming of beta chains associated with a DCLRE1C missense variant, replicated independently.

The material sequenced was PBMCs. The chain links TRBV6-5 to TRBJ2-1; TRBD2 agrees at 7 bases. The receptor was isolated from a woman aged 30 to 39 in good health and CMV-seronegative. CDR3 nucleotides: TGTGCCAGCAGTTACGAGGGGCCTAGCGGTAACAATGAGCAGTTCTTC. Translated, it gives CASSYEGPSGNNEQFF.